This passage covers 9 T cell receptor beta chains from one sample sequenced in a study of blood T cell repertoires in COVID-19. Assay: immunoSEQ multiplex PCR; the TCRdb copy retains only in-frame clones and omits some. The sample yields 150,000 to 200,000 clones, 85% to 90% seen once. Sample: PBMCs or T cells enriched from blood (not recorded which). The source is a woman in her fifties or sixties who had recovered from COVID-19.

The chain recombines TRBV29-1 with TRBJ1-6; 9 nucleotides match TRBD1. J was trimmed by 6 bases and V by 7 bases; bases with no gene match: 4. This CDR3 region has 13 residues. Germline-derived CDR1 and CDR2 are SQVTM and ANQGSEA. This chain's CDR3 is CSARTGANSPLHF. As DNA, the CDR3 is TGCAGCGCTCGGACAGGGGCTAATTCACCCCTCCACTTT.

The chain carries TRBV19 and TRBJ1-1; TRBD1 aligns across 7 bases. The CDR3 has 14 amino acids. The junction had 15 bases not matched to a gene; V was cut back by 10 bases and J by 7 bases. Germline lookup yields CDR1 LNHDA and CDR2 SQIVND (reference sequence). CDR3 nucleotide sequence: TGTGCCACCCTTCTTGGGCCAGGGGGTGGTGAAGCTTTCTTT. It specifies CATLLGPGGGEAFF.

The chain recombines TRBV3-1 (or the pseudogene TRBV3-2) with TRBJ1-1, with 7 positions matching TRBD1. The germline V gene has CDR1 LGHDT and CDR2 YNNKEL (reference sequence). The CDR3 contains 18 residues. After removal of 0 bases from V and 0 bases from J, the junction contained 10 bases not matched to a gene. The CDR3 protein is CASSQDFFQGVVNTEAFF. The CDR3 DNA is TGTGCCAGCAGCCAAGATTTTTTCCAGGGGGTAGTGAACACTGAAGCTTTCTTT.

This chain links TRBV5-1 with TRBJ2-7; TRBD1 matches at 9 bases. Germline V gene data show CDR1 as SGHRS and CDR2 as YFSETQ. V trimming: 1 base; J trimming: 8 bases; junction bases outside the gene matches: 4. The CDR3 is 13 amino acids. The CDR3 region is CASSLQQGAKQYF. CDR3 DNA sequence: TGCGCCAGCAGCTTGCAACAGGGGGCTAAGCAGTACTTC. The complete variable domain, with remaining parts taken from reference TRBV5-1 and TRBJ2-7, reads KAGVTQTPRYLIKTRGQQVTLSCSPISGHRSVSWYQQTPGQGLQFLFEYFSETQRNKGNFPGRFSGRQFSNSRSEMNVSTLELGDSALYLCASSLQQGAKQYFGPGTRLTVT.

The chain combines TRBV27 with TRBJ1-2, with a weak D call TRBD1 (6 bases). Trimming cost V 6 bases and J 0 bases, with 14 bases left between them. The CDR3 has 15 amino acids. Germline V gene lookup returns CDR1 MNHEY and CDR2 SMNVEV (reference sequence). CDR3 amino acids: CASRPRWTANYGYTF. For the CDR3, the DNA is TGTGCCAGCAGGCCAAGGTGGACAGCTAACTATGGCTACACCTTC.

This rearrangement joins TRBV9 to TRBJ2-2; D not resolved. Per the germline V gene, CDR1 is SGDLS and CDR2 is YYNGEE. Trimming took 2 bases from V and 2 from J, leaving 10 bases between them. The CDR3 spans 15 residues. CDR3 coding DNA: TGTGCCAGCAGCGTCGGTAGCATAAACACCGGGGAGCTGTTTTTT. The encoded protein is CASSVGSINTGELFF.

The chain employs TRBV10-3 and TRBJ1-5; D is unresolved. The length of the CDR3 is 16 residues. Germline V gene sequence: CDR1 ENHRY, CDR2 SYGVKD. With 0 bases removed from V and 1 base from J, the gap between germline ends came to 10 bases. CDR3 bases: TGTGCCATCAGTGAGTCTGGCCCTCTGAGCAATCAGCCCCAGCATTTT. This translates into CAISESGPLSNQPQHF.

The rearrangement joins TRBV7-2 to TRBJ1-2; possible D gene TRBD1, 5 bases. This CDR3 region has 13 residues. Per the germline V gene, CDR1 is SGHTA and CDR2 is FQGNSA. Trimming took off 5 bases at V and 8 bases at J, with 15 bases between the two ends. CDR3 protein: CASSPRNRNGYTF. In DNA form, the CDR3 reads TGTGCCAGCAGCCCTCGTAACAGGAACGGCTACACCTTC.

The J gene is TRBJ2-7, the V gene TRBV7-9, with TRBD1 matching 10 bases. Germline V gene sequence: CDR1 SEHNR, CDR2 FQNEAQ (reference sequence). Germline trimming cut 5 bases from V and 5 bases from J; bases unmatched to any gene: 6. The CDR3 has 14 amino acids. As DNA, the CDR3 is TGTGCCAGCAGCGATACGACAGGGGGCAACGAGCAGTACTTC. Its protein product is CASSDTTGGNEQYF.